The 10 T cell receptor beta chains in this list originate from one sample, sequenced in a study of OX40 agonist ivuxolimab in advanced cancers. Assay used: immunoSEQ multiplex PCR; TCRdb lists only in-frame clones, some missing. The sample includes over 70,000 clones, 85% to 90% seen only once; the top ten take 6.5% to 9%. The sample here was CD4+ or CD8+ T cells sorted from blood, taken in a trial of the OX40 agonist ivuxolimab. These receptors all stem from an adult with an advanced solid tumor such as melanoma, head and neck, liver or kidney cancer.

The chain employs TRBV27 and TRBJ2-5, with TRBD2 identical over 10 bases. With 5 bases clipped from V and 4 bases from J, the junction kept 10 bases outside the gene matches. CDR1 is MNHEY, CDR2 SMNVEV, per germline (reference sequence). This CDR3 is built from 16 residues. CDR3 region: CASSGLAGEGVETQYF. In DNA form, the CDR3 reads TGTGCCAGCAGTGGTCTAGCGGGAGAGGGGGTAGAGACCCAGTACTTC.

As concerns this clone: Other DNA variants within this sample encode the same CDR3. The CDR3 sequence is CASSLGQGADTQYF. The CDR3 DNA follows: TGTGCCAGCAGCTTAGGCCAGGGTGCAGATACGCAGTATTTT. The chain carries TRBV7-9 and TRBJ2-3; tentatively, D is TRBD1 (5 bases). V lost 1 base, J lost 4 bases, and 9 bases lay in between. Germline assignment: CDR1 SEHNR and CDR2 FQNEAQ (reference sequence). The CDR3 is made up of 14 amino acids.

The CDR3 loop reads CASLGGGNTEAFF. The CDR3 nucleotides are TGTGCCAGCCTCGGTGGCGGGAACACTGAAGCTTTCTTT. V usage is TRBV6-6 and J usage is TRBJ1-1; D is unclear. The germline gives CDR1 MNHNY, CDR2 SVGAGI (reference sequence). V lost 8 bases to trimming and J lost 1 base, with 11 bases between them. The CDR3 runs to 13 residues.

This clone was observed a single time. The rearrangement uses TRBV28 and TRBJ2-5; TRBD1 agrees at 7 bases. From germline, CDR1 is MDHEN and CDR2 SYDVKM. The CDR3 sequence is 14 residues long. The ends lost 7 bases at V and 2 bases at J; junction bases unmatched: 7. The CDR3 nucleotides are TGTGCCAGCACCGACGGGGACAGACAAGAGACCCAGTACTTC. This gives the protein CASTDGDRQETQYF.

The CDR3 protein is CASTVSDRGNEQFF. In DNA, the CDR3 is TGTGCCAGCACCGTATCCGACAGGGGCAATGAGCAGTTCTTC. V usage is TRBV21-1 and J usage is TRBJ2-1; the table's D gene call, TRBD1, was not cross checked with the DNA. TRBV21-1 is reported as a pseudogene. This CDR3 contains 14 residues.

V usage is TRBV4-1 and J usage is TRBJ2-3, with 9 bases fitting TRBD2. The junction had 7 bases not matched to a gene; V was cut back by 5 bases and J by 4 bases. The germline V gene encodes CDR1 MGHRA and CDR2 YSYEKL. This CDR3 contains 15 residues. CDR3 sequence: CASSLPGLAADTQYF. DNA for the CDR3: TGCGCCAGCAGCTTACCGGGACTAGCAGCAGATACGCAGTATTTT.

Here the CDR3 DNA reads TGTGCCAGCAGCGTAGGACAGGGTTTCCTCCCTGGGGCCAACGTCCTGACTTTC. Translated: CASSVGQGFLPGANVLTF. The V gene is TRBV9, the J gene TRBJ2-6, with 7 bases that match TRBD1. The CDR3 runs 18 residues. The germline CDR1 and CDR2 sequences are SGDLS and YYNGEE. V was pared by 0 bases and J by 2 bases, with 8 bases of the junction left unmatched. Looking up the rest from reference TRBV9 and TRBJ2-6 gives the full variable domain: DSGVTQTPKHLITATGQRVTLRCSPRSGDLSVYWYQQSLDQGLQFLIQYYNGEERAKGNILERFSAQQFPDLHSELNLSSLELGDSALYFCASSVGQGFLPGANVLTFGAGSRLTVL.

This clone was observed once. This chain links TRBV25-1 with TRBJ2-1; D not resolved. The germline CDR1 and CDR2 sequences are MGHDK and SYGVNS. This CDR3 comprises 13 residues. The V and J ends lost 5 bases and 4 bases respectively, with 9 bases between them. The CDR3 bases are TGTGCCAGCAGTCTAATACAATACAATGAGCAGTTCTTC. Residues: CASSLIQYNEQFF. Using reference TRBV25-1 and TRBJ2-1 for the parts outside the CDR3, the full variable domain is EADIYQTPRYLVIGTGKKITLECSQTMGHDKMYWYQQDPGMELHLIHYSYGVNSTEKGDLSSESTVSRIRTEHFPLTLESARPSHTSQYLCASSLIQYNEQFFGPGTRLTVL.

The V gene is TRBV27, the J gene TRBJ2-7; D remains ambiguous. The germline V and J ends were trimmed by 6 bases and 1 base, with 10 bases remaining between them. The CDR3 sequence is 13 residues long. CDR1 is MNHEY and CDR2 is SMNVEV in the germline V gene (reference sequence). The CDR3 DNA reads as TGTGCCAGCAGCCCCGTATTTTCCTACGAGCAGTACTTC. Translated, it gives CASSPVFSYEQYF.

This clone was counted once. V usage is TRBV9 and J usage is TRBJ2-7, with D perhaps TRBD2 (5 bases). This CDR3 is built from 15 residues. Germline values: CDR1 SGDLS, CDR2 YYNGEE. Trimming removed 1 base from V and 0 bases from J, with 11 bases in between. CDR3 nucleotides: TGTGCCAGCAGCGTACAGAGTGGGAGCTCCTACGAGCAGTACTTC. It is translated as CASSVQSGSSYEQYF.